This T cell receptor (beta chain) was found in a study of T cell responses to AZD1222 COVID-19 vaccine. Whole-study findings and limits: Repertoire sampling occurred only after the peak T cell response. Close to half of all spike-specific TCRs reportedly target regions of the variants that are unmutated.

As regards this clone: Its antigen is undetermined.

Measured with immunoSEQ multiplex PCR; TCRdb has only the in-frame clones, and not every one. The table shows some 130,000 clones, with approximately 90% occurring only once. CDR3 length: 14 residues. V was clipped by 4 bases and J by 0 bases, with 9 bases between them. Germline assignment: CDR1 MGHRA and CDR2 YSYEKL. The chain carries TRBV4-1 and TRBJ1-1, with D possibly being TRBD1 (6 bases). The sequence derives from an adult in good health. Source: peripheral blood, taken on day 0 of AZD1222 vaccination. CDR3 sequence: CASSLGQMNTEAFF. CDR3 DNA sequence: TGCGCCAGCAGCCTCGGACAGATGAACACTGAAGCTTTCTTT.